This T cell receptor (beta chain) was identified in a study of T cells after yellow fever vaccination. Study information: Based on CD3, CD45RA, CCR7 and CD95, EM, EMRA, CM and Tscm memory subsets were sorted. The study, taken as a whole, reports: Almost all vaccine-responding clonotypes were not detected in the sorted memory subsets at the day 0 time point. There was a small share of clonotypes that showed up in both the CD4 and CD8 compartments.

TCRdb re-derived calls from the 5' RACE reads in MiXCR, one entry per CDR3 protein. The sample shows about 16,000 distinct CDR3 sequences, about 3.8% of them seen only once. From germline, CDR1 is SGHTA and CDR2 FQGNSA. Trimming removed 3 bases from V and 4 bases from J; junction bases left unmatched: 6. The length of the CDR3 is 16 residues. In its sample, this clonotype was seen many times. Sequenced here: PBMCs, either bulk or a sorted T-cell subset (CD4+, CD8+, memory, or dextramer-sorted; not recorded which), sampled 15 days after the yellow fever booster vaccination. The source is a man between 25 and 39 years old who received the YFV17D yellow fever vaccine. This rearrangement joins TRBV7-2 to TRBJ1-5, with 10 nucleotides matching TRBD1. This chain's CDR3 is CASSFRDRGRNQPQHF. In DNA, the CDR3 is TGTGCCAGCAGCTTCCGGGACAGGGGAAGGAATCAGCCCCAGCATTTT. The full variable domain, completed using reference TRBV7-2 and TRBJ1-5, is GAGVSQSPSNKVTEKGKDVELRCDPISGHTALYWYRQSLGQGLEFLIYFQGNSAPDKSGLPSDRFSAERTGGSVSTLTIQRTQQEDSAVYLCASSFRDRGRNQPQHFGDGTRLSIL.